What follows is one T cell receptor beta chain and its context. These data originate in a study of PD-1 blockade in classical Hodgkin lymphoma. Germline V gene sequence: CDR1 SGHDT, CDR2 YYEEEE. The CDR3 contains 12 residues. V shed 4 bases, J shed 11 bases, and the junction held 9 bases outside the gene matches. Data came from immunoSEQ multiplex PCR; TCRdb stores just in-frame clones and leaves some out. This table has about 15,000 clones, about 65% appearing once. Sample time point: cycle 4 day 1 (C4D1), after six to seven weeks of nivolumab. Each patient's relapse followed autologous stem cell transplantation, and brentuximab vedotin exposure varied. Classification of best responses gave complete response, partial response or progressive disease.

The J gene is TRBJ2-7, the V gene TRBV5-6, with 7 bases lining up with TRBD2. The sequence came from a human donor with classical Hodgkin lymphoma. The starting material was peripheral blood mononuclear cells (PBMCs), obtained before the fourth cycle of nivolumab. The DNA for the CDR3 is TGTGCCAGCAGCCCAAATGGGGGGGAGGAGTACTTC. Protein: CASSPNGGEEYF.